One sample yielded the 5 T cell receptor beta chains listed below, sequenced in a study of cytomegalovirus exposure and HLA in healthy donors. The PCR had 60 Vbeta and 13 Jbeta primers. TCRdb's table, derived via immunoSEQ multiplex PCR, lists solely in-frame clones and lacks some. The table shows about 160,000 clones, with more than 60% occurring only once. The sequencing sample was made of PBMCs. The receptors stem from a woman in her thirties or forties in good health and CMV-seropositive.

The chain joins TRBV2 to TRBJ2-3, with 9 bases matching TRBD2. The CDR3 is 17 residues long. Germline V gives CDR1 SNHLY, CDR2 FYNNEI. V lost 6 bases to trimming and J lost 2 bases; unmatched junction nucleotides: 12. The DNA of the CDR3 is TGTGCCAGCAGAGCCCATACTCGGACTAGCGCCACAGATACGCAGTATTTT. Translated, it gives CASRAHTRTSATDTQYF.

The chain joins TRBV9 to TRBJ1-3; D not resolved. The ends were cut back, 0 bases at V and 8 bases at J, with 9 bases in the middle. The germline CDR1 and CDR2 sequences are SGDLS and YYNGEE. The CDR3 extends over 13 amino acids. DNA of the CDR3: TGTGCCAGCAGCGTAGCTGACGGGTACACCATATATTTT. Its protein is CASSVADGYTIYF.

Written as DNA, the CDR3 is TGTGCCAGCAGCTCATTGGGTGACAGTCAGTACTTC. This sequence encodes CASSSLGDSQYF. The chain uses TRBV7-3 and TRBJ2-4, with D perhaps matching TRBD1 (5 bases). The germline gives CDR1 SGHTA, CDR2 FQGTGA. The V end lost 4 bases, the J end lost 12 bases, and 13 bases lay between the germline ends. The CDR3 spans 12 residues.

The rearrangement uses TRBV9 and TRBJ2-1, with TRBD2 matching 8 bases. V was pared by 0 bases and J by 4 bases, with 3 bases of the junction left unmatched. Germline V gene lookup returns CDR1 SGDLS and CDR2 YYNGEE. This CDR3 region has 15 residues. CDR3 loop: CASSVEPGGYNEQFF. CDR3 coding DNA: TGTGCCAGCAGCGTAGAGCCGGGGGGGTACAATGAGCAGTTCTTC. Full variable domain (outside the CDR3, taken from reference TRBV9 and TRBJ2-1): DSGVTQTPKHLITATGQRVTLRCSPRSGDLSVYWYQQSLDQGLQFLIQYYNGEERAKGNILERFSAQQFPDLHSELNLSSLELGDSALYFCASSVEPGGYNEQFFGPGTRLTVL.

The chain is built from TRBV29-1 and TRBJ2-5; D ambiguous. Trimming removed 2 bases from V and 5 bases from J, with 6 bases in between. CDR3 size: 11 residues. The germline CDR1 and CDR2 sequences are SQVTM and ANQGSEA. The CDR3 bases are TGCAGCGTTGAAATCAGGGAGACCCAGTACTTC. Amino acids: CSVEIRETQYF.